This TCR beta chain was obtained from a study of CD8 T cells in Susac syndrome. Study-level points and caveats: In its TCR sequencing and HLA analysis, the study acknowledged that the number of individuals was relatively small. The CD4+ T cell repertoires, which came from Susac syndrome patients, showed no sign of clonal expansion.

This clonotype has a single count. Antigen: not known. Germline V gene sequence: CDR1 SGHKS, CDR2 YYEKEE (reference sequence). There are 15 residues in the CDR3. V lost 4 bases to trimming and J lost 1 base, with 14 bases between them. Roughly 0.45 to 1 ug RNA was reverse transcribed with random hexamers. Using its own MiXCR run on the immunoSEQ multiplex PCR reads, TCRdb lists one record per CDR3 protein. Among 70,000 to 75,000 distinct CDR3 sequences, around 93% were seen once, and the ten largest hold 0.15%. The receptor was derived from a human donor with Susac syndrome. This chain links TRBV5-5 with TRBJ1-1; a weak D match, TRBD1 (6 bases). Sequences were obtained from CD4+ T cells from PBMCs. The CDR3 DNA sequence: TGTGCCAGCAGCCCCCTGGGGGCCCCGAACACTGAAGCTTTCTTT. It encodes CASSPLGAPNTEAFF.